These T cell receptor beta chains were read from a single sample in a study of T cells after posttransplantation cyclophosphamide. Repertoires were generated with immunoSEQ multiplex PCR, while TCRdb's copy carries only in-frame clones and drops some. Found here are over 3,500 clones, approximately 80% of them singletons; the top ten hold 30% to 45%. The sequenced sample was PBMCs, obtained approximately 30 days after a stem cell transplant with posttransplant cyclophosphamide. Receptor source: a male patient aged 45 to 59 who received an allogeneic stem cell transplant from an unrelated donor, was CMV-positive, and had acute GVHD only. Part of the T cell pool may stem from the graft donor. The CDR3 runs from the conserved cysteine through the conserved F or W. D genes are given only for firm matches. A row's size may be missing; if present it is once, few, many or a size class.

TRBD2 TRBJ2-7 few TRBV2 CASSLGGSGGLSSYEQYF TGTGCCAGCAGTTTAGGAGGTAGCGGGGGCTTAAGCTCCTACGAGCAGTACTTC
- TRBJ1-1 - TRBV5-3 CARSRRQQVKNTEAFF TGTGCCAGAAGCAGGCGACAGCAAGTAAAGAACACTGAAGCTTTCTTT
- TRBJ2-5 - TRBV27 CASRSTGLRETQYF TGTGCCAGCAGATCGACAGGTCTTAGGGAGACCCAGTACTTC
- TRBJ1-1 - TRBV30 CAWSAGDHTEAFF TGTGCCTGGAGTGCAGGGGACCACACTGAAGCTTTCTTT
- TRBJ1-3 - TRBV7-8 CASSTDSALGNTIYF TGTGCCAGCAGCACCGACAGCGCTCTGGGAAACACCATATATTTT
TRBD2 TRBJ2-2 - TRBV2 CASRRSGRATGELFF TGTGCCAGCAGACGTAGCGGGAGGGCCACCGGGGAGCTGTTTTTT
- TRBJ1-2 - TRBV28 CASNTNYGYTF TGTGCCAGCAACACTAACTATGGCTACACCTTC
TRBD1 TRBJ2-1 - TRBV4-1 CASSQEYSGTATGEQFF TGCGCCAGCAGCCAAGAGTATAGTGGGACAGCCACTGGTGAGCAGTTCTTC
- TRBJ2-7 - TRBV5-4 CASSLAVASDSSYEQYF TGTGCCAGCAGCTTGGCCGTAGCTAGCGACAGCTCCTACGAGCAGTACTTC
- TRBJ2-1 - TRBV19 CASSIVGAPYNEQFF TGTGCCAGTAGTATAGTAGGGGCCCCCTACAATGAGCAGTTCTTC
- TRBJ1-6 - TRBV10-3 CAISGSDSYNQNSPLHF TGTGCCATCAGTGGTTCTGACAGCTACAACCAGAATTCACCCCTCCACTTT
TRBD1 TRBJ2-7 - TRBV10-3 CAISESGQMTYEQYF TGTGCCATCAGTGAGTCGGGACAGATGACCTACGAGCAGTACTTC
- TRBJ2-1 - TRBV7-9 CASSSQGGDYNEQFF TGTGCCAGCAGCTCCCAGGGGGGAGACTACAATGAGCAGTTCTTC
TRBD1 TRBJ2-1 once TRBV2 CASSKGTGTDNEQFF TGTGCCAGCAGTAAAGGGACAGGGACTGACAATGAGCAGTTCTTC
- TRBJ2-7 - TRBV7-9 CASSYRTESSYEQYF TGTGCCAGCAGCTACAGGACGGAGAGCTCCTACGAGCAGTACTTC
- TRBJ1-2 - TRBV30 CAWIPGSGVIHGYTF TGTGCCTGGATCCCCGGTAGCGGAGTAATCCATGGCTACACCTTC
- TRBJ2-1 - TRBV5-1 CASSLDGASSYNEQFF TGCGCCAGCAGCTTGGATGGGGCCAGCTCCTACAATGAGCAGTTCTTC
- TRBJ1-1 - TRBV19 CASSIEPPGFLAFF TGTGCCAGTAGTATTGAACCCCCGGGGTTCCTAGCTTTCTTT
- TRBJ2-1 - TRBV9 CASSVHNRVYEQFF TGTGCCAGCAGCGTACACAACAGGGTCTATGAGCAGTTCTTC
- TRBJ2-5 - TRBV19 CASSKDRGGETQYF TGTGCCAGTAGTAAAGACAGGGGAGGGGAGACCCAGTACTTC
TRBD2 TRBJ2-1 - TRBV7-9 CASSSSSGGGYNEQFF TGTGCCAGCAGCTCATCTAGCGGGGGTGGCTACAATGAGCAGTTCTTC
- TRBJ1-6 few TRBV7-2 CASSYKQNSPLHF TGTGCCAGCAGCTATAAGCAAAATTCACCCCTCCACTTT
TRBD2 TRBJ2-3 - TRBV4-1 CASSPERGIDTQYF TGCGCCAGCAGCCCCGAGCGGGGAATAGATACGCAGTATTTT
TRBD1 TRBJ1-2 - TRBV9 CASTALRQGAFYGYTF TGTGCCAGCACGGCACTCCGACAGGGGGCCTTCTATGGCTACACCTTC
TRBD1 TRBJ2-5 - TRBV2 CASSFRTGSMIETQYF TGTGCCAGCAGCTTCCGGACAGGGTCTATGATAGAGACCCAGTACTTC
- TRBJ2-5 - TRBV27 CASSIRQSQETQYF TGTGCCAGCAGTATTCGACAGAGTCAAGAGACCCAGTACTTC
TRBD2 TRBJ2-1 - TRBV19 CASLDLAGGPVNEQFF TGTGCCAGTCTCGACTTAGCGGGGGGGCCCGTCAATGAGCAGTTCTTC
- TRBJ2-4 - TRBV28 CASSRLGMAYF TGTGCCAGCAGTCGACTAGGAATGGCGTACTTC
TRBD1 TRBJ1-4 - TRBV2 CASNPTGGGEKLFF TGTGCCAGCAACCCGACAGGGGGCGGCGAAAAACTGTTTTTT
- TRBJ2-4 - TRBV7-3 CASSSNLALAKNIQYF TGTGCCAGCAGCTCCAATCTAGCGCTAGCCAAAAACATTCAGTACTTC
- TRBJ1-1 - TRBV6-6 CASRLEGKGTEAFF TGTGCCAGCAGGTTGGAGGGGAAGGGGACTGAAGCTTTCTTT
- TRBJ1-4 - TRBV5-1 CASSLSRGLSTNEKLFF TGCGCCAGCAGCCTATCCAGGGGCCTCTCAACTAATGAAAAACTGTTTTTT
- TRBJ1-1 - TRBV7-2 CASSLGGASTEAFF TGTGCCAGCAGCTTAGGTGGGGCTAGCACTGAAGCTTTCTTT
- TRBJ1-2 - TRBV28 CASSSEGGGREVYGYTF TGTGCCAGCAGTTCCGAAGGGGGGGGACGGGAGGTCTATGGCTACACCTTC
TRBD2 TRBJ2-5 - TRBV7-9 CASKAGDQETQYF TGTGCCAGCAAAGCGGGGGACCAAGAGACCCAGTACTTC
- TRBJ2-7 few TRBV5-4 CASSQDLGYEQYF TGTGCCAGCAGCCAAGATCTCGGGTACGAGCAGTACTTC
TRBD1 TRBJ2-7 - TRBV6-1 CASHLGQGDYEQYF TGTGCCAGCCACTTGGGACAGGGTGACTACGAGCAGTACTTC
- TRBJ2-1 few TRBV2 CASQDAPGYEQFF TGTGCCAGCCAGGATGCCCCTGGCTATGAGCAGTTCTTC
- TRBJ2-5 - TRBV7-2 CASSVKGVQTQYF TGTGCCAGCAGCGTAAAAGGAGTACAGACCCAGTACTTC
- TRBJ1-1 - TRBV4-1 CASSQGDREAFF TGCGCCAGCAGCCAGGGTGACAGGGAAGCTTTCTTT